The next 8 T cell receptor beta chains were all read from a single sample in a study of blood T cell repertoires in COVID-19. Assay: immunoSEQ multiplex PCR; the TCRdb copy retains only in-frame clones and omits some. The sample gives 35,000 to 50,000 clones, over 75% of which show up once; around 40% is in the top ten. Material: peripheral blood. Every receptor here comes from an elderly woman with acute or convalescent COVID-19.

This clone was seen a single time. The V call is TRBV5-1, the J call TRBJ2-1; 9 bases are shared with TRBD2. The CDR3 has 17 residues. Trimming took 1 base from V and 8 from J; bases not matched to a gene: 13. CDR1 is SGHRS and CDR2 is YFSETQ in the germline V gene. The CDR3 spells CASSLLPSGASPDEQFF. In DNA form, the CDR3 reads TGCGCCAGCAGCTTGCTTCCTAGCGGGGCCTCTCCGGATGAGCAGTTCTTC.

This clone was found once. V usage is TRBV28 and J usage is TRBJ1-1; D not resolved. The CDR3 sequence is 14 residues long. V lost 2 bases and J 8 bases, leaving 15 bases between the germline ends. From germline, CDR1 is MDHEN and CDR2 SYDVKM. The CDR3 reads CASSLEAPPPEAFF. CDR3 sequence (DNA): TGTGCCAGCAGTTTAGAGGCCCCTCCGCCAGAAGCTTTCTTT.

The chain recombines TRBV19 with TRBJ1-2; a possible D gene is TRBD1 (5 bases). Trimming removed 7 bases at V and 9 bases at J, with 15 bases between. This CDR3 contains 12 residues. Germline CDR1 LNHDA, CDR2 SQIVND (reference sequence). The CDR3 DNA reads as TGTGCCAGTAACCCCCCTCAGGGTCGCTACACCTTC. It specifies CASNPPQGRYTF.

V usage is TRBV4-1 and J usage is TRBJ1-1; 11 bases map to TRBD1. In germline, CDR1 is MGHRA, CDR2 YSYEKL. The CDR3 runs to 16 residues. Trimming at V came to 2 bases and at J to 1 base, leaving 3 bases not matched to a gene. The CDR3 protein is CASSQSGTGGNTEAFF. The DNA of the CDR3 is TGCGCCAGCAGCCAATCCGGGACAGGGGGGAACACTGAAGCTTTCTTT.

V is TRBV14 and J is TRBJ1-1; D gene uncertain. V lost 0 bases and J 2 bases, leaving 4 bases between the germline ends. Germline-derived CDR1 and CDR2 are SGHDN and FVKESK. This CDR3 has 13 residues. The CDR3 nucleotides are TGTGCCAGCAGCCAAGATTTAAACACTGAAGCTTTCTTT. Amino acids: CASSQDLNTEAFF.

This chain links TRBV27 with TRBJ2-3; D gene ambiguous. V was pared by 3 bases and J by 2 bases, with 9 bases between. This CDR3 contains 14 residues. From germline, CDR1 is MNHEY and CDR2 SMNVEV (reference sequence). CDR3 loop: CASSLRSYTDTQYF. CDR3 bases: TGTGCCAGCAGTTTGAGATCGTACACAGATACGCAGTATTTT.

The rearrangement joins TRBV7-8 to TRBJ1-6; 7 nucleotides align to TRBD1. CDR1 and CDR2 (germline): SGHVS, FQNEAQ. The ends lost 5 bases at V and 5 bases at J; junction bases unmatched: 9. The CDR3 runs to 16 residues. CDR3 DNA sequence: TGTGCCAGCAGCCCTATCAGAGGGGGCGATAATTCACCCCTCCACTTT. It is translated as CASSPIRGGDNSPLHF. Based on the CDR3 plus reference TRBV7-8 and TRBJ1-6, the full variable domain is GAGVSQSPRYKVAKRGQDVALRCDPISGHVSLFWYQQALGQGPEFLTYFQNEAQLDKSGLPSDRFFAERPEGSVSTLKIQRTQQEDSAVYLCASSPIRGGDNSPLHFGNGTRLTVT.

The chain is built from TRBV5-6 and TRBJ1-2; TRBD1 agrees at 9 bases. Germline V gene sequence: CDR1 SGHDT, CDR2 YYEEEE. After removal of 5 bases from V and 6 bases from J, the junction contained 2 bases not matched to a gene. The CDR3 runs to 12 residues. Written as DNA, the CDR3 is TGTGCCAGCAGACGGGACAGGGATGGCTACACCTTC. Translation: CASRRDRDGYTF.